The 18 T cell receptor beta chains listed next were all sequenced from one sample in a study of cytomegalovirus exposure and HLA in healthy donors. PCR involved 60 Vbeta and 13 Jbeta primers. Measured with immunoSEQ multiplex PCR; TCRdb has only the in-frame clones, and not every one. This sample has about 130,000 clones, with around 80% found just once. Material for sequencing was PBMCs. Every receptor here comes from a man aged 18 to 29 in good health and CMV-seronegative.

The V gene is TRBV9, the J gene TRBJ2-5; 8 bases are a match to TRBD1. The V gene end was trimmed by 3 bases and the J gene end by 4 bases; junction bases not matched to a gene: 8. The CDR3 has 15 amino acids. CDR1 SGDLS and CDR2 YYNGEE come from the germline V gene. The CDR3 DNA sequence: TGTGCCAGCAGCGCCATGACAGGGGTCGGAGAGACCCAGTACTTC. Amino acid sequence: CASSAMTGVGETQYF.

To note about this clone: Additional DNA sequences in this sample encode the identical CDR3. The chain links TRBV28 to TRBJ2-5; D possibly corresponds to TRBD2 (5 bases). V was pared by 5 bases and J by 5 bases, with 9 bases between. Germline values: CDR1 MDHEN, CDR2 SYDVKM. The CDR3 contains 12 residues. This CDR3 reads CASSPRGETQYF. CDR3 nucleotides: TGTGCCAGCAGTCCGCGAGGGGAGACCCAGTACTTC. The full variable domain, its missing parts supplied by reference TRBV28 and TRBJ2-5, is DVKVTQSSRYLVKRTGEKVFLECVQDMDHENMFWYRQDPGLGLRLIYFSYDVKMKEKGDIPEGYSVSREKKERFSLILESASTNQTSMYLCASSPRGETQYFGPGTRLLVL.

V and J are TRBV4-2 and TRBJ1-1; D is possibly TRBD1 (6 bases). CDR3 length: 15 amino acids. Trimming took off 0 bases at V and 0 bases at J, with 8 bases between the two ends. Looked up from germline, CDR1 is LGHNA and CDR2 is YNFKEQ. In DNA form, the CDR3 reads TGTGCCAGCAGCCAAGACAACAGGGTGAACACTGAAGCTTTCTTT. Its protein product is CASSQDNRVNTEAFF.

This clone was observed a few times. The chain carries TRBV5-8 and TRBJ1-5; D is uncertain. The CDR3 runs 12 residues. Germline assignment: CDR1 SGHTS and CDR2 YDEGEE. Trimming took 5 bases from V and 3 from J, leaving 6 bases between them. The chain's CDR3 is CASRRDNQPQHF. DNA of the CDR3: TGTGCCAGCAGGAGAGACAATCAGCCCCAGCATTTT.

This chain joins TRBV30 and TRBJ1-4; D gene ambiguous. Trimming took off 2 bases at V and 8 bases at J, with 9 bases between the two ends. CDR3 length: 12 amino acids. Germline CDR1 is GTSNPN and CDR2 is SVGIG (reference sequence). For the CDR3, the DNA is TGTGCCTGGAGTAATAGCGGGGAAAAACTGTTTTTT. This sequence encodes CAWSNSGEKLFF. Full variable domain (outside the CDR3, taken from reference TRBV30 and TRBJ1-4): SQTIHQWPATLVQPVGSPLSLECTVEGTSNPNLYWYRQAAGRGLQLLFYSVGIGQISSEVPQNLSASRPQDRQFILSSKKLLLSDSGFYLCAWSNSGEKLFFGSGTQLSVL.

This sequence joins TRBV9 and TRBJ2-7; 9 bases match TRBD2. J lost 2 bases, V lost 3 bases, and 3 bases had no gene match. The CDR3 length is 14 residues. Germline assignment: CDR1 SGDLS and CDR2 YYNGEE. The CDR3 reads CASSEREVAYEQYF. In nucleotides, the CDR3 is TGTGCCAGCAGCGAGCGGGAGGTGGCCTACGAGCAGTACTTC.

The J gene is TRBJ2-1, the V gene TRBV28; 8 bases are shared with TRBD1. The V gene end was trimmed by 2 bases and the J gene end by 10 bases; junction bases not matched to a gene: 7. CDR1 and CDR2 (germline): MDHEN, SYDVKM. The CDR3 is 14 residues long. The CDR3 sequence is CASSLSGQGGEQFF. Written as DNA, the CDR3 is TGTGCCAGCAGTTTAAGCGGACAGGGCGGGGAGCAGTTCTTC.

CDR3 sequence reads: CASSQAGGIDSGYTF. The CDR3 DNA reads TGTGCCAGCAGCCAGGCAGGGGGGATTGACTCTGGCTACACCTTC. The chain couples TRBV7-3 to TRBJ1-2; 7 bases map to TRBD1. Germline CDR1 reads SGHTA; CDR2 reads FQGTGA. With 5 bases clipped from V and 7 bases from J, the junction kept 13 bases outside the gene matches. The CDR3 runs 15 residues.

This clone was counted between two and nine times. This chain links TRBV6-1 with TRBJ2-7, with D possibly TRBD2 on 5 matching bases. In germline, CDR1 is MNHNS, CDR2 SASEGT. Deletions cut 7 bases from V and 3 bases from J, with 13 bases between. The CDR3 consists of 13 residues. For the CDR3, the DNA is TGTGCCAGCATGGCTGGAGGTTTCTACGAGCAGTACTTC. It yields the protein CASMAGGFYEQYF.

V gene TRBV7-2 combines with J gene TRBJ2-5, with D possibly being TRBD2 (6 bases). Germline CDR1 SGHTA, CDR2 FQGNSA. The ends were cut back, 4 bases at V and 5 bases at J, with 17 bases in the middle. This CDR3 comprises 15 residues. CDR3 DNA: TGTGCCAGCAGCTCGCCGGGACTCCCCCGGGAGACCCAGTACTTC. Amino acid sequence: CASSSPGLPRETQYF. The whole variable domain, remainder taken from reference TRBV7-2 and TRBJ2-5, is GAGVSQSPSNKVTEKGKDVELRCDPISGHTALYWYRQSLGQGLEFLIYFQGNSAPDKSGLPSDRFSAERTGGSVSTLTIQRTQQEDSAVYLCASSSPGLPRETQYFGPGTRLLVL.

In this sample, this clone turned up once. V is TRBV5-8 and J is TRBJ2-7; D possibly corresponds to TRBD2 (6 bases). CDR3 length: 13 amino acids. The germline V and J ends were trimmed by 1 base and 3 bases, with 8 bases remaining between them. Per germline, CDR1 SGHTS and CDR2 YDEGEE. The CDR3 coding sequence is TGTGCCAGCAGCTTGCCGGGGGTCTACGAGCAGTACTTC. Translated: CASSLPGVYEQYF.

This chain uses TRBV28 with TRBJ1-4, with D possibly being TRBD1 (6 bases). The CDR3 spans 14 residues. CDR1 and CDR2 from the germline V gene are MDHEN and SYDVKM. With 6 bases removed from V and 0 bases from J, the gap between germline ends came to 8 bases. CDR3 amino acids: CASSRTATNEKLFF. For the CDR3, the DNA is TGTGCCAGCAGCAGGACAGCAACTAATGAAAAACTGTTTTTT.

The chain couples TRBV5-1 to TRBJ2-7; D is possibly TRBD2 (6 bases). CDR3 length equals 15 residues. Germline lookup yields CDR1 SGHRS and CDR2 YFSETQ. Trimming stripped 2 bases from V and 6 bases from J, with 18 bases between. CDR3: CASSFGREGAGEQYF. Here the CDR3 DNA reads TGCGCCAGCAGCTTCGGGCGGGAAGGGGCGGGCGAGCAGTACTTC.

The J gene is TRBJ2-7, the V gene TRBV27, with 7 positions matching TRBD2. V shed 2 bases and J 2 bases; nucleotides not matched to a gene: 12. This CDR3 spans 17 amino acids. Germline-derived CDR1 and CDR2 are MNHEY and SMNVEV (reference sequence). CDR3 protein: CASSLMVSASGTYEQYF. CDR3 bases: TGTGCCAGCAGTTTAATGGTCTCGGCTAGCGGAACCTACGAGCAGTACTTC.

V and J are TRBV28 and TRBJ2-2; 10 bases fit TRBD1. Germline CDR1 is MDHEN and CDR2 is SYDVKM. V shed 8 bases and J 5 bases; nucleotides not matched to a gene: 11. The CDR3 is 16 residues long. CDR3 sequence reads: CASGYRDRGRTGELFF. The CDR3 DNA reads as TGTGCCAGCGGCTACCGGGACAGGGGTCGTACCGGGGAGCTGTTTTTT. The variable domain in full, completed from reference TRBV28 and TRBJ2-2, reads DVKVTQSSRYLVKRTGEKVFLECVQDMDHENMFWYRQDPGLGLRLIYFSYDVKMKEKGDIPEGYSVSREKKERFSLILESASTNQTSMYLCASGYRDRGRTGELFFGEGSRLTVL.

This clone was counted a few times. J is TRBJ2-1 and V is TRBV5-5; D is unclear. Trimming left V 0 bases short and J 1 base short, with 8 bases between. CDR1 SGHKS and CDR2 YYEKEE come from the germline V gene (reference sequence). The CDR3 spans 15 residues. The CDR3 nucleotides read TGTGCCAGCAGCTTGGTGGCGGTGTCCTACAATGAGCAGTTCTTC. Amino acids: CASSLVAVSYNEQFF.

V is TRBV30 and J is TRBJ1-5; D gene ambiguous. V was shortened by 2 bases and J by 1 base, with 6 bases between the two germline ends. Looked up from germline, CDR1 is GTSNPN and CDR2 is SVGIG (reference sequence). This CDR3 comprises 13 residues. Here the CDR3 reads CAWSTESNQPQHF. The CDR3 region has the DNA TGTGCCTGGAGTACAGAGAGCAATCAGCCCCAGCATTTT.

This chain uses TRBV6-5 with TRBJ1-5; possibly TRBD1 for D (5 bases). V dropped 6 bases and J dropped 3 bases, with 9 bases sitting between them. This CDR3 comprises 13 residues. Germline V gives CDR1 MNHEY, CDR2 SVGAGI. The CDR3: CASSPQANQPQHF. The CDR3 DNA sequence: TGTGCCAGCAGCCCACAGGCCAATCAGCCCCAGCATTTT.